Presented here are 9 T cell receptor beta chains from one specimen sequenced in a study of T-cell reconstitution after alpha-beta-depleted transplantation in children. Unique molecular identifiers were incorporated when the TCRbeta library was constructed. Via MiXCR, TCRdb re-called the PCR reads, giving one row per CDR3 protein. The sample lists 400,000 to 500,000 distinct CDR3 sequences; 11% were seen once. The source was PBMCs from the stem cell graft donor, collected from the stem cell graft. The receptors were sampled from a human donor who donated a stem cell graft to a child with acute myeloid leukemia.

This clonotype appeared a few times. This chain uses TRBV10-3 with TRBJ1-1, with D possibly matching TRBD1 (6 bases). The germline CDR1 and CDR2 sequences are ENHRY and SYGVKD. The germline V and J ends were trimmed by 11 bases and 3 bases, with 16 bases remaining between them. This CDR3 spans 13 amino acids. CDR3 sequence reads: CAASTGRDTEAFF. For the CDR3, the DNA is TGTGCCGCCAGCACAGGGCGAGACACTGAAGCTTTCTTT.

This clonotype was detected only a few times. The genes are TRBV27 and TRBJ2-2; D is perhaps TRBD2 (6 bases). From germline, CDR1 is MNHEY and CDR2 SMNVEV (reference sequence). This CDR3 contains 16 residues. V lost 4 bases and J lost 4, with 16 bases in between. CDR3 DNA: TGTGCCAGCAGTTACGACGCGGGGTTCGGCACCGGGGAGCTGTTTTTT. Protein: CASSYDAGFGTGELFF.

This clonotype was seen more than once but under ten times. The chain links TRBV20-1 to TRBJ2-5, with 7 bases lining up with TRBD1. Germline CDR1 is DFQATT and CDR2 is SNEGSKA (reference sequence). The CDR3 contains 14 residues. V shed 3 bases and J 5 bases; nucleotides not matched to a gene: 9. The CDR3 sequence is CSARVPAGGETQYF. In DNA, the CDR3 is TGCAGTGCTAGGGTTCCGGCAGGGGGTGAGACCCAGTACTTC.

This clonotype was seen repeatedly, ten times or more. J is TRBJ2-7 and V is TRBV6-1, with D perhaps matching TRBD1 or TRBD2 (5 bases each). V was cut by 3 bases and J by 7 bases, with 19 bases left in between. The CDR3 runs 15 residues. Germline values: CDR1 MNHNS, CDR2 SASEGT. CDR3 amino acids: CASSDRDEGFSEQYV. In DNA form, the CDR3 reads TGTGCCAGCAGTGACCGGGACGAAGGGTTCTCGGAGCAGTACGTC.

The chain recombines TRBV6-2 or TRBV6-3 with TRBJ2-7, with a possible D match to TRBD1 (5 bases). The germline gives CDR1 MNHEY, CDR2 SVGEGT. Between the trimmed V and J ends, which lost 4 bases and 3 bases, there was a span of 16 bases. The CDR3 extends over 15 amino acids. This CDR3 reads CASSSPPDTYYEQYF. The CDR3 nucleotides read TGTGCCAGCAGTTCCCCCCCGGACACCTACTACGAGCAGTACTTC.

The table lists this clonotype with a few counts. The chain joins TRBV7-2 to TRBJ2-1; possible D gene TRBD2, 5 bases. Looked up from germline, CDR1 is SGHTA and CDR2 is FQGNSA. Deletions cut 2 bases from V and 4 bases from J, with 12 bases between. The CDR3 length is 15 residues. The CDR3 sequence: CASSLSGGFYNEQFF. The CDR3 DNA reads TGTGCCAGCAGCTTAAGTGGCGGGTTTTACAATGAGCAGTTCTTC. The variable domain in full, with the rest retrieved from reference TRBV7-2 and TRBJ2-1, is GAGVSQSPSNKVTEKGKDVELRCDPISGHTALYWYRQSLGQGLEFLIYFQGNSAPDKSGLPSDRFSAERTGGSVSTLTIQRTQQEDSAVYLCASSLSGGFYNEQFFGPGTRLTVL.

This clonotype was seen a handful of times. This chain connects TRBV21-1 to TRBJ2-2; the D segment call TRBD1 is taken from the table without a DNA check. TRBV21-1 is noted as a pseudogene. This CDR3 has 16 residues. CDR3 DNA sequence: TGTGCCAGCAGCAAAGTACAGGGGGCAGTCACCGGGGAGCTGTTTTTT. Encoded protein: CASSKVQGAVTGELFF.

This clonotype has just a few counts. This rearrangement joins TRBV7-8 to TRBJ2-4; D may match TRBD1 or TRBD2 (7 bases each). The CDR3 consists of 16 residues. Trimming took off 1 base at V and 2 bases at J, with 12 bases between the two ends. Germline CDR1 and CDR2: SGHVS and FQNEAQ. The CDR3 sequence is CASSLGRGGSKNIQYF. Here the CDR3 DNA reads TGTGCCAGCAGCTTAGGCAGGGGGGGGTCCAAAAACATTCAGTACTTC.

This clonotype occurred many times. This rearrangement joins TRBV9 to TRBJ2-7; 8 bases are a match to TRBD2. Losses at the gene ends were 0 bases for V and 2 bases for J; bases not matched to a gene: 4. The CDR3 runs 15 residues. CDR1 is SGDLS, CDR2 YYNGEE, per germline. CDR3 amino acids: CASSVGAAGAYEQYF. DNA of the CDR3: TGTGCCAGCAGCGTAGGTGCAGCGGGGGCCTACGAGCAGTACTTC.